Listed below are T cell receptor beta chains from one sample, sequenced in a study of blood T cell repertoires in COVID-19. The repertoire was sequenced with immunoSEQ multiplex PCR; TCRdb's copy has only in-frame clones and lacks some. The sample records about 310,000 clones, 85% being singletons. The material sequenced was PBMCs or T cells enriched from blood (not recorded which). Source of these receptors: a woman in her thirties who had been exposed to COVID-19. Each CDR3 is given with its conserved first and last residue. Fields, in order: D gene, V gene, clone size, J gene, CDR3 DNA, CDR3 protein. A D gene is named only where the DNA matches it firmly. Only some rows state a clone size, as once, few, many or a class for expanded clones.

>.|TRBV30|.|TRBJ2-2
TGTGCCTGGAGGTTAGCAACCGGGGAGCTGTTTTTT
CAWRLATGELFF
>.|TRBV5-6|.|TRBJ2-5
TGTGCCAGCAGGTTTCGGGGAATGTCTATAAGACAAGAGACCCAGTACTTC
CASRFRGMSIRQETQYF
>.|TRBV4-3|.|TRBJ1-3
TGCGCCAGCAGCCAAGGGGCAGGCACAAACACCATATATTTT
CASSQGAGTNTIYF
>.|TRBV18|many|TRBJ1-5
TGTGCCAGCTCACCACCGGGTCAAGGGGGAAGCAATCAGCCCCAGCATTTT
CASSPPGQGGSNQPQHF
>.|TRBV9|.|TRBJ1-1
TGTGCCAGCAGCGTCAACAGGAACACTGAAGCTTTCTTT
CASSVNRNTEAFF
>.|TRBV10-3|.|TRBJ2-7
TGTGCCATCAGTGAGTCCCAGGGTTCCTCCTACGAGCAGTACTTC
CAISESQGSSYEQYF
>TRBD1|TRBV5-6|.|TRBJ1-4
TGTGCCAGCCGACGGGGACAGGCTAATGAAAAACTGTTTTTT
CASRRGQANEKLFF
>TRBD1|TRBV7-2|.|TRBJ2-7
TGTGCCAGCAGCTTAGCGTGGTTGGGACAGATCTCCTACGAGCAGTACTTC
CASSLAWLGQISYEQYF
>.|TRBV4-2|.|TRBJ2-7
TGTGCCAGCAGCTCCCGTGAGGGTTACGAGCAGTACTTC
CASSSREGYEQYF
>TRBD1|TRBV6-6|.|TRBJ1-5
TGTGCCAGCGTCCCTGACAGGGGGCGAAATCAGCCCCAGCATTTT
CASVPDRGRNQPQHF
>.|TRBV9|few|TRBJ2-2
TGTGCCAGCAGCGTCCTTTCCGGGGAGCTGTTTTTT
CASSVLSGELFF
>TRBD1|TRBV10-1|.|TRBJ1-5
TGCGCCAGCGGAGACAGGGGGCGCAATCAGCCCCAGCATTTT
CASGDRGRNQPQHF
>.|TRBV11-1|.|TRBJ1-1
TGTGCCAGCAAACTTGGGCCGTTGAACACTGAAGCTTTCTTT
CASKLGPLNTEAFF
>.|TRBV10-1|.|TRBJ2-1
TGCGCCAGCAGTACAGAATACAATGAGCAGTTCTTC
CASSTEYNEQFF
>.|TRBV7-8|.|TRBJ1-5
TGTGCCAGCAGCTTATCTAGAGTCTCGAGCAATCAGCCCCAGCATTTT
CASSLSRVSSNQPQHF
>TRBD1|TRBV28|.|TRBJ1-5
TGTGCCAGCAGTTTCCCTGGGACAGGAAGGCGTCAGCCCCAGCATTTT
CASSFPGTGRRQPQHF
>.|TRBV15|.|TRBJ1-2
TGTGCCACCAGCAACGGCCTCGGCCCCGTGGGAGCTAACTATGGCTACACCTTC
CATSNGLGPVGANYGYTF
>.|TRBV28|.|TRBJ2-6
TGTGCCAGCGGGACAAGAAACTCTGGGGCCAACGTCCTGACTTTC
CASGTRNSGANVLTF
>TRBD1|TRBV28|.|TRBJ1-1
TGTGCCAGCAGACCGGGGACAGGGTCATACACTGAAGCTTTCTTT
CASRPGTGSYTEAFF
>TRBD1|TRBV30|.|TRBJ2-7
TGTGCCTGGAGTACTGGGACAGGGAACGAGCAGTACTTC
CAWSTGTGNEQYF
>.|TRBV21-1|.|TRBJ2-5
TGTGCCAGCAGCGGCTGGGACAGGGGGCCATCCCAAGAGACCCAGTACTTC
CASSGWDRGPSQETQYF
>TRBD2|TRBV30|.|TRBJ2-7
TGTGCCTGGAGTTTGACTAGCGGGGGGTCCTACGAGCAGTACTTC
CAWSLTSGGSYEQYF
>TRBD2|TRBV9|.|TRBJ2-1
TGTGCCAGCAGCGTAGACGGGGGGGCCTACAATGAGCAGTTCTTC
CASSVDGGAYNEQFF